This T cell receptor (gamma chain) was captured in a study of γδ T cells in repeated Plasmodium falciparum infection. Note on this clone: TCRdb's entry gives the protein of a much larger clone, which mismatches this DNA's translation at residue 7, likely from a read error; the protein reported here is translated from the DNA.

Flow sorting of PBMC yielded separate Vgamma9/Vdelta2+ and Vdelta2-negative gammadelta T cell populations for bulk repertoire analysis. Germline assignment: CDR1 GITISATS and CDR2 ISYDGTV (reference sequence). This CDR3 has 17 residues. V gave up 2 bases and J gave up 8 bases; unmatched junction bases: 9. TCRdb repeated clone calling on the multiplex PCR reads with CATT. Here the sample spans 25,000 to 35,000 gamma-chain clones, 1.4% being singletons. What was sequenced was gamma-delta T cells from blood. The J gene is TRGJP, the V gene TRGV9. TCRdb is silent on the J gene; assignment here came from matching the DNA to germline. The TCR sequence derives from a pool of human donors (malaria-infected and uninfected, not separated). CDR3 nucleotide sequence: TGTGCCTTGTGGGAGGACCAATTCCAGTTGGGCAAAAAAATCAAGGTATTT. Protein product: CALWEDQFQLGKKIKVF.